This is a list of T cell receptor beta chains from one sample in a study of blood T cell repertoires in COVID-19. TCRdb's table, derived via immunoSEQ multiplex PCR, lists solely in-frame clones and lacks some. Of roughly 34,000 clones listed, approximately 71% were seen once; the top ten hold roughly 14%. Sequencing was done on a sample of peripheral blood. All receptors come from a man older than 75 with active or convalescent COVID-19. Each CDR3 is given with its conserved first and last residue. D genes are given only for firm matches. Clone size is shown for a subset of rows, as once, few, many or a class of expanded clone.

abundance: few
j_gene: TRBJ1-1
d_gene: TRBD1
v_gene: TRBV27
CDR3aa: CASRTGGARNTEAFF
CDR3nt: TGTGCCAGCAGAACAGGGGGCGCGAGGAACACTGAAGCTTTCTTT

abundance: -
j_gene: TRBJ2-7
d_gene: TRBD2
v_gene: TRBV5-5
CDR3aa: CASSLFQSAGGTYEQYF
CDR3nt: TGTGCCAGCAGCTTGTTCCAGTCGGCGGGAGGAACCTACGAGCAGTACTTC

abundance: once
j_gene: TRBJ2-5
d_gene: -
v_gene: TRBV10-1
CDR3aa: CASTRTGEETQYF
CDR3nt: TGCGCCAGCACGCGGACGGGAGAAGAGACCCAGTACTTC

abundance: once
j_gene: TRBJ2-3
d_gene: -
v_gene: TRBV5-1
CDR3aa: CASSLAVTDTQYF
CDR3nt: TGCGCCAGCAGCTTGGCCGTCACAGATACGCAGTATTTT

abundance: -
j_gene: TRBJ2-1
d_gene: -
v_gene: TRBV7-9
CDR3aa: CASSLVTARGDEQFF
CDR3nt: TGTGCCAGCAGCTTAGTAACGGCTAGAGGCGATGAGCAGTTCTTC

abundance: -
j_gene: TRBJ1-1
d_gene: -
v_gene: TRBV11-2
CDR3aa: CASSSRTVMNTEAFF
CDR3nt: TGTGCCAGCAGCTCACGGACAGTCATGAACACTGAAGCTTTCTTT

abundance: -
j_gene: TRBJ2-3
d_gene: TRBD2
v_gene: TRBV5-1
CDR3aa: CASSRRGLAGNTDTQYF
CDR3nt: TGCGCCAGCAGCCGCCGAGGACTAGCGGGGAACACAGATACGCAGTATTTT

abundance: -
j_gene: TRBJ2-7
d_gene: TRBD2
v_gene: TRBV28
CDR3aa: CASSPGTKGGEQYF
CDR3nt: TGTGCCAGCAGCCCCGGGACTAAGGGCGGCGAGCAGTACTTC

abundance: -
j_gene: TRBJ1-1
d_gene: -
v_gene: TRBV6-1
CDR3aa: CASSEIHGNPEAFF
CDR3nt: TGTGCCAGCAGTGAAATCCACGGGAACCCTGAAGCTTTCTTT

abundance: -
j_gene: TRBJ1-1
d_gene: TRBD1
v_gene: TRBV4-1
CDR3aa: CASSQDPGQANTEAFF
CDR3nt: TGCGCCAGCAGCCAAGATCCAGGACAGGCAAACACTGAAGCTTTCTTT

abundance: -
j_gene: TRBJ2-1
d_gene: TRBD2
v_gene: TRBV19
CDR3aa: CASSISGLATNEQFF
CDR3nt: TGTGCCAGTAGTATCTCGGGACTAGCGACCAATGAGCAGTTCTTC

abundance: -
j_gene: TRBJ1-4
d_gene: TRBD1
v_gene: TRBV19
CDR3aa: CATAGTGYEKLFF
CDR3nt: TGTGCCACCGCCGGGACAGGGTATGAAAAACTGTTTTTT

abundance: -
j_gene: TRBJ2-1
d_gene: -
v_gene: TRBV11-2
CDR3aa: CASSLDSLNEQFF
CDR3nt: TGTGCCAGCAGCTTAGATTCTCTTAATGAGCAGTTCTTC

abundance: few
j_gene: TRBJ2-1
d_gene: -
v_gene: TRBV27
CDR3aa: CASSLSSREQFF
CDR3nt: TGTGCCAGCAGTTTATCTTCCCGTGAGCAGTTCTTC

abundance: -
j_gene: TRBJ1-5
d_gene: TRBD1
v_gene: TRBV6-2/TRBV6-3
CDR3aa: CASSYSQSRGRGPSNQPQHF
CDR3nt: TGTGCCAGCAGTTACTCCCAGAGCAGGGGCAGGGGGCCTAGCAATCAGCCCCAGCATTTT

abundance: -
j_gene: TRBJ2-3
d_gene: TRBD2
v_gene: TRBV7-9
CDR3aa: CASSVGTSGRDTQYF
CDR3nt: TGTGCCAGCAGCGTAGGGACTAGCGGGAGAGATACGCAGTATTTT

abundance: -
j_gene: TRBJ2-2
d_gene: TRBD2
v_gene: TRBV5-4
CDR3aa: CASSGGTSETGELFF
CDR3nt: TGTGCCAGCAGCGGAGGGACTAGCGAAACCGGGGAGCTGTTTTTT

abundance: once
j_gene: TRBJ1-5
d_gene: -
v_gene: TRBV7-2
CDR3aa: CASSLEAADQPQHF
CDR3nt: TGTGCCAGCAGCTTAGAGGCGGCGGATCAGCCCCAGCATTTT

abundance: few
j_gene: TRBJ1-2
d_gene: -
v_gene: TRBV7-9
CDR3aa: CASSLAIRDSGYTF
CDR3nt: TGTGCCAGCAGCTTAGCAATCAGAGACAGCGGCTACACCTTC

abundance: -
j_gene: TRBJ1-4
d_gene: -
v_gene: TRBV18
CDR3aa: CASSPGQTNEKLFF
CDR3nt: TGTGCCAGCTCCCCGGGACAAACTAATGAAAAACTGTTTTTT

abundance: -
j_gene: TRBJ2-1
d_gene: TRBD1
v_gene: TRBV24-1
CDR3aa: CATGLTGQGPDEQFF
CDR3nt: TGTGCCACCGGACTAACGGGACAGGGTCCCGATGAGCAGTTCTTC

abundance: -
j_gene: TRBJ1-6
d_gene: -
v_gene: TRBV28
CDR3aa: CASSLLGRGGNNSPLHF
CDR3nt: TGTGCCAGCAGCTTACTGGGGAGGGGCGGAAATAATTCACCCCTCCACTTT

abundance: -
j_gene: TRBJ2-7
d_gene: -
v_gene: TRBV27
CDR3aa: CASRNGVSEQYF
CDR3nt: TGTGCCAGCCGAAACGGGGTTTCCGAGCAGTACTTC

abundance: once
j_gene: TRBJ2-2
d_gene: TRBD1
v_gene: TRBV11-2
CDR3aa: CASSRRTGANTGELFF
CDR3nt: TGTGCCAGCAGCAGGCGGACAGGGGCAAACACCGGGGAGCTGTTTTTT

abundance: few
j_gene: TRBJ1-1
d_gene: -
v_gene: TRBV25-1
CDR3aa: CASSDRYTEAFF
CDR3nt: TGTGCCAGCAGTGATCGGTATACTGAAGCTTTCTTT

abundance: few
j_gene: TRBJ2-7
d_gene: TRBD1
v_gene: TRBV6-5
CDR3aa: CASRRVTGDAYEQYF
CDR3nt: TGTGCCAGCAGGCGGGTCACAGGGGACGCCTACGAGCAGTACTTC

abundance: -
j_gene: TRBJ2-1
d_gene: TRBD2
v_gene: TRBV29-1
CDR3aa: CSETSGSINEQFF
CDR3nt: TGCAGCGAAACTAGCGGGAGCATAAATGAGCAGTTCTTC

abundance: -
j_gene: TRBJ2-2
d_gene: -
v_gene: TRBV19
CDR3aa: CASRRNPGETTGELFF
CDR3nt: TGTGCCAGTAGACGTAACCCGGGGGAGACAACCGGGGAGCTGTTTTTT

abundance: -
j_gene: TRBJ2-3
d_gene: TRBD1
v_gene: TRBV27
CDR3aa: CASTRTGTGDAGTDTQYF
CDR3nt: TGTGCCAGCACCAGAACCGGGACAGGGGACGCCGGCACAGATACGCAGTATTTT

abundance: -
j_gene: TRBJ1-2
d_gene: -
v_gene: TRBV19
CDR3aa: CASSILGGDYGYTF
CDR3nt: TGTGCCAGTAGTATTTTAGGGGGTGACTATGGCTACACCTTC

abundance: -
j_gene: TRBJ2-5
d_gene: TRBD2
v_gene: TRBV23-1
CDR3aa: CASSQGGSASGKYF
CDR3nt: TGCGCCAGCAGTCAAGGGGGGTCGGCTAGCGGGAAGTACTTC

abundance: -
j_gene: TRBJ2-1
d_gene: -
v_gene: TRBV7-2
CDR3aa: CASSLPGAYNEQFF
CDR3nt: TGTGCCAGCAGCTTACCGGGAGCCTATAATGAGCAGTTCTTC

abundance: -
j_gene: TRBJ1-3
d_gene: -
v_gene: TRBV12-5
CDR3aa: CASGFSEALSGNTIYF
CDR3nt: TGTGCTAGTGGTTTTTCGGAGGCACTATCTGGAAACACCATATATTTT

abundance: -
j_gene: TRBJ2-3
d_gene: TRBD2
v_gene: TRBV5-1
CDR3aa: CASSLAGLAGAQDTQYF
CDR3nt: TGCGCCAGCAGCTTGGCGGGACTAGCGGGAGCTCAAGATACGCAGTATTTT